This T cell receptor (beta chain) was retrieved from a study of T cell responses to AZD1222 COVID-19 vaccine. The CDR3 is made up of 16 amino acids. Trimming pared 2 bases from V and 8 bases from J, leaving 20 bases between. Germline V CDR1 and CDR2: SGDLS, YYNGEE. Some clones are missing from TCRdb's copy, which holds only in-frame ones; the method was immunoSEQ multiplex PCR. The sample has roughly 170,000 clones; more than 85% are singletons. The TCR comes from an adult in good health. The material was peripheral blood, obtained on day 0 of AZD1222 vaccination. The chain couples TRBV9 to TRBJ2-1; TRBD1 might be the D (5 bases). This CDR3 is CASSVQQVLVGDEQFF. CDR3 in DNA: TGTGCCAGCAGCGTCCAACAGGTCCTAGTAGGGGATGAGCAGTTCTTC.